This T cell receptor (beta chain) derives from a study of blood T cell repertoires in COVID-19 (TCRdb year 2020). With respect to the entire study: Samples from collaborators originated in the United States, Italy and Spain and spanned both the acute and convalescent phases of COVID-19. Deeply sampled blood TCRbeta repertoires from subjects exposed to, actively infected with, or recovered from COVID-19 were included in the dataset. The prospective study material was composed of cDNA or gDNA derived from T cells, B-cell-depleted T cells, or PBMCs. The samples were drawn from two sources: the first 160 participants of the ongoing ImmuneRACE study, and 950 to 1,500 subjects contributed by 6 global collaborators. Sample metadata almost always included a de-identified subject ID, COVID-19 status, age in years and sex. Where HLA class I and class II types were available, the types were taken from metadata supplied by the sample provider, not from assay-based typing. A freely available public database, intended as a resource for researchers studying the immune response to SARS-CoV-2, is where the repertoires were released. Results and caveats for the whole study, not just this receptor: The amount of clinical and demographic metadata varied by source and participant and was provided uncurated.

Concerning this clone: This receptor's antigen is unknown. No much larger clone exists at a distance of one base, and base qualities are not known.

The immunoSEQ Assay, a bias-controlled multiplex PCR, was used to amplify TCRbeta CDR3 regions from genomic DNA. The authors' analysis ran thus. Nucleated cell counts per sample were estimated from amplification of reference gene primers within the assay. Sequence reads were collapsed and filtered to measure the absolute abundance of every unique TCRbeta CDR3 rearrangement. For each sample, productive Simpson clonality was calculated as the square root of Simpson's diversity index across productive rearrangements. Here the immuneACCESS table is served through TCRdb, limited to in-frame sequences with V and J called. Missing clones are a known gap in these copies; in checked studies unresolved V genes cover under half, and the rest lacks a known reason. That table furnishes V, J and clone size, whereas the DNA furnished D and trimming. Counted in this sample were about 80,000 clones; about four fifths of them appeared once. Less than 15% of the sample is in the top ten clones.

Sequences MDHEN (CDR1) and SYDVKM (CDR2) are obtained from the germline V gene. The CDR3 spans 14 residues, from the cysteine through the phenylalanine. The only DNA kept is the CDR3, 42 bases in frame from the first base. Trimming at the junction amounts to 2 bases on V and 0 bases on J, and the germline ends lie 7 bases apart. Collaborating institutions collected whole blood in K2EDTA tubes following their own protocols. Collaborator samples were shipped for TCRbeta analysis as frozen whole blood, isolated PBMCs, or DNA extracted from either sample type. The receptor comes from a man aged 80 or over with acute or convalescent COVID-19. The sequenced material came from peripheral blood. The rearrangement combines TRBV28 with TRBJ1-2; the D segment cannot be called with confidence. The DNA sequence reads TGTGCCAGCAGTTTAACACAAGCTAACTATGGCTACACCTTC. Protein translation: CASSLTQANYGYTF.